The 8 T cell receptor beta chains listed next were all sequenced from one sample in a study of blood T cell repertoires in COVID-19. Assay used: immunoSEQ multiplex PCR; TCRdb lists only in-frame clones, some missing. Of around 190,000 clones listed, roughly 84% are singletons. The specimen was PBMCs or T cells enriched from blood (not recorded which). The receptors stem from a woman aged 25 to 45 who had been exposed to COVID-19.

Only one count was recorded for this clone. CDR3 sequence reads: CASRPTEPGGNYGYTF. CDR3 DNA: TGTGCCAGCAGACCTACAGAACCGGGAGGCAACTATGGCTACACCTTC. This chain joins TRBV6-2 or TRBV6-3 and TRBJ1-2, with D unclear. Trimming left V 6 bases short and J 2 bases short, with 19 bases between. From germline, CDR1 is MNHEY and CDR2 SVGEGT. The CDR3 has 16 amino acids.

The rearrangement links TRBV18 to TRBJ2-2; the match to TRBD2 covers 10 bases. Trimming took 3 bases from V and 1 from J; bases not matched to a gene: 5. Germline-derived CDR1 and CDR2 are KGHSH and LQKENI. This CDR3 has 17 residues. CDR3 sequence: CASSPYPSGGNTGELFF. CDR3 coding DNA: TGTGCCAGCTCACCGTATCCTAGCGGGGGGAACACCGGGGAGCTGTTTTTT.

In the case of this clone: The same CDR3 also results from other DNA sequences found in this sample. The chain employs TRBV27 and TRBJ2-7, with 8 positions matching TRBD1. V lost 6 bases and J lost 3; bases outside the gene matches: 4. Per germline, CDR1 MNHEY and CDR2 SMNVEV (reference sequence). The CDR3 runs 13 residues. The CDR3 loop reads CASSPGTGYEQYF. The CDR3 bases are TGTGCCAGCAGCCCTGGGACAGGCTACGAGCAGTACTTC.

The chain has TRBV5-1 and TRBJ2-7; D perhaps matches TRBD2 (7 bases). CDR1 SGHRS and CDR2 YFSETQ come from the germline V gene. The V and J ends lost 4 bases and 1 base respectively, with 18 bases between them. The CDR3 has 16 amino acids. The CDR3 reads CASSGLGGGDSYEQYF. The CDR3 nucleotides read TGCGCCAGCAGCGGTTTAGGCGGGGGCGATTCCTACGAGCAGTACTTC.

This clone is a singleton in its sample. V is TRBV27 and J is TRBJ2-7; TRBD1 is a possible D gene (6 bases). V was cut by 8 bases and J by 0 bases, with 20 bases left in between. Germline V gene sequence: CDR1 MNHEY, CDR2 SMNVEV (reference sequence). This CDR3 is built from 16 residues. This CDR3 reads CASGSSEHRDSYEQYF. In DNA form, the CDR3 reads TGTGCCAGCGGTTCCTCCGAGCACAGGGACTCCTACGAGCAGTACTTC.

The chain links TRBV19 to TRBJ1-2; D gene unclear. Trimming removed 11 bases at V and 0 bases at J, with 7 bases between. Germline-derived CDR1 and CDR2 are LNHDA and SQIVND (reference sequence). The CDR3 has 11 amino acids. The CDR3 nucleotides are TGTGCCGGCGGAGCTAACTATGGCTACACCTTC. It is translated as CAGGANYGYTF. Variable domain in full (rest from reference TRBV19 and TRBJ1-2): DGGITQSPKYLFRKEGQNVTLSCEQNLNHDAMYWYRQDPGQGLRLIYYSQIVNDFQKGDIAEGYSVSREKKESFPLTVTSAQKNPTAFYLCAGGANYGYTFGSGTRLTVV.

The rearrangement joins TRBV9 to TRBJ1-2, with 9 bases that match TRBD1. There are 14 residues in the CDR3. V shed 3 bases, J shed 8 bases, and the junction held 8 bases outside the gene matches. Germline V gives CDR1 SGDLS, CDR2 YYNGEE. CDR3 region: CASSEIGTGRGYTF. The CDR3 nucleotides read TGTGCCAGCAGCGAAATCGGGACAGGGAGAGGCTACACCTTC.

The chain combines TRBV14 with TRBJ2-7; D might be TRBD1 (6 bases). This CDR3 has 15 residues. V lost 1 base, J lost 5 bases, and 15 bases lay in between. Per the germline V gene, CDR1 is SGHDN and CDR2 is FVKESK. The CDR3 DNA follows: TGTGCCAGCAGCCAAGCAGCTACAGGGTCCGACGAGCAGTACTTC. Its protein product is CASSQAATGSDEQYF.